Below, 2 T cell receptor beta chains from the same sample are listed, as sequenced in a study of CD8 T cells in Susac syndrome. An amount of RNA that ranged from roughly 0.5 to 1 ug was reverse transcribed with random hexamers. TCRdb re-analysed the immunoSEQ multiplex PCR reads in MiXCR, keeping a single row per CDR3 protein. The sample records over 350,000 distinct CDR3 sequences, more than 70% being singletons. Sequencing used CD8+ T cells from PBMCs. These receptors all come from a human donor with multiple sclerosis.

The chain is built from TRBV30 and TRBJ2-7, with TRBD1 identical over 9 bases. Trimming at V came to 7 bases and at J to 3 bases, leaving 7 bases not matched to a gene. This CDR3 comprises 13 residues. Germline CDR1 and CDR2: GTSNPN and SVGIG (reference sequence). This CDR3 is CASTGTGFYEQYF. The DNA of the CDR3 is TGTGCCTCTACCGGGACAGGGTTCTACGAGCAGTACTTC.

V is TRBV27 and J is TRBJ1-5; 8 nucleotides line up with TRBD1. The CDR3 is 16 residues long. Germline V CDR1 and CDR2: MNHEY, SMNVEV (reference sequence). V gave up 3 bases and J gave up 5 bases; unmatched junction bases: 9. CDR3 sequence (DNA): TGTGCCAGCAGTTTCGTCGGACAGGGAGAAGATCAGCCCCAGCATTTT. This gives the protein CASSFVGQGEDQPQHF.